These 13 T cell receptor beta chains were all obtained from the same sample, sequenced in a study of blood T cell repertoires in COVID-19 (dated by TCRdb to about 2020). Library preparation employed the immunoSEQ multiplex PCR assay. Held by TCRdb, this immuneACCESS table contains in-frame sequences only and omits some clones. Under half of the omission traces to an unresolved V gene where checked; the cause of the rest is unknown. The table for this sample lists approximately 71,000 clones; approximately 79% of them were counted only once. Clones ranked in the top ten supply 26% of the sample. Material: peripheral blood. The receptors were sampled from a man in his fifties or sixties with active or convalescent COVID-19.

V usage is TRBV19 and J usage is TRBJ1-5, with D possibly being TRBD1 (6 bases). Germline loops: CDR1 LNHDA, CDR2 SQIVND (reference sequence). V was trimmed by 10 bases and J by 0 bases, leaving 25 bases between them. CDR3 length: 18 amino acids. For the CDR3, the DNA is TGTGCCACCTCAGGGGCCGAGGGGGGGCTTTATAGCAATCAGCCCCAGCATTTT. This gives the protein CATSGAEGGLYSNQPQHF.

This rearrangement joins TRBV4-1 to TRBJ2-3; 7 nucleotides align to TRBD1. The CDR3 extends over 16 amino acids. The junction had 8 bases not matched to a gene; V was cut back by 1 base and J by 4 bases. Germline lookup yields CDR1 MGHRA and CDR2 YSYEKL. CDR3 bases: TGCGCCAGCAGCCAAGGGGTCAGGGGGTCGGCAGATACGCAGTATTTT. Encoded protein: CASSQGVRGSADTQYF.

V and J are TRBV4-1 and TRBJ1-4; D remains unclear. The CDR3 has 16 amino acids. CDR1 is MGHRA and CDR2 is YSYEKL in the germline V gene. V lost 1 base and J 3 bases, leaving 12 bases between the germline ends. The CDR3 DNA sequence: TGCGCCAGCAGCCAAGGAGTGACTGCTTCTAATGAAAAACTGTTTTTT. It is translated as CASSQGVTASNEKLFF.

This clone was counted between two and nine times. The DNA of the CDR3 is TGTGCCATCAGTGAGTCGTTAGGAGTAGCGGGGGTTAAGAGCTCCTACGAGCAGTACTTC. This sequence encodes CAISESLGVAGVKSSYEQYF. This chain links TRBV10-3 with TRBJ2-7, with TRBD2 identical over 9 bases. The V segment lost 0 bases and the J segment 0 bases; nucleotides outside the gene matches: 15. This CDR3 region has 20 residues. CDR1 and CDR2 (germline): ENHRY, SYGVKD.

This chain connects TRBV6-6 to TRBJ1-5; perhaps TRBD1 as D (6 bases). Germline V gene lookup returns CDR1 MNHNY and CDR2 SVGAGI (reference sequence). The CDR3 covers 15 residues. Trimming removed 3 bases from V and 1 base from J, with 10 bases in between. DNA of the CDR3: TGTGCCAGCAGTTATGAACAGGGAAGCAATCAGCCCCAGCATTTT. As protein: CASSYEQGSNQPQHF.

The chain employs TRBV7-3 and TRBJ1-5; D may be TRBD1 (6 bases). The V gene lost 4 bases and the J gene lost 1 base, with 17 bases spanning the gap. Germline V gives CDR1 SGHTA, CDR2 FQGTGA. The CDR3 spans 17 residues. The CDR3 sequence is CASSSRGTSRSNQPQHF. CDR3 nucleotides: TGTGCCAGCAGCTCGAGGGGGACTAGCCGAAGCAATCAGCCCCAGCATTTT.

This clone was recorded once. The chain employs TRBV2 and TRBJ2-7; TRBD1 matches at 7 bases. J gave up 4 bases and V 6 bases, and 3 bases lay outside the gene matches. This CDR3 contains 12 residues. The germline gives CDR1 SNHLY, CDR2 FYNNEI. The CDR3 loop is CASSATGYEQYF. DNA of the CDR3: TGTGCCAGCAGCGCGACAGGGTACGAGCAGTACTTC.

CDR3 loop: CASSRMGTNYEQYF. Written as DNA, the CDR3 is TGCGCCAGCAGCCGCATGGGGACAAACTACGAGCAGTACTTC. The chain is built from TRBV4-1 and TRBJ2-7, with D possibly being TRBD1 (6 bases). Germline CDR1 is MGHRA and CDR2 is YSYEKL. V lost 4 bases, J lost 3 bases, and 13 bases lay in between. The CDR3 extends over 14 amino acids.

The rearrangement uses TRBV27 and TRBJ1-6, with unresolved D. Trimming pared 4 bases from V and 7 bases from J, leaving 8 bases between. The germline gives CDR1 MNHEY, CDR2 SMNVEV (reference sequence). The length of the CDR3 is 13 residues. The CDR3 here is CASSSGPNSPLHF. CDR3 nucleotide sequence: TGTGCCAGCAGTTCTGGCCCCAATTCACCCCTCCACTTT.

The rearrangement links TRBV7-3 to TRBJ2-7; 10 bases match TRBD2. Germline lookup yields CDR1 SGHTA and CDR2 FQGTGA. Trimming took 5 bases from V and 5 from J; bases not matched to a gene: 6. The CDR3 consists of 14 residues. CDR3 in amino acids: CASSPNSGGDEQYF. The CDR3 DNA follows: TGTGCCAGCAGCCCTAACAGCGGGGGGGACGAGCAGTACTTC.

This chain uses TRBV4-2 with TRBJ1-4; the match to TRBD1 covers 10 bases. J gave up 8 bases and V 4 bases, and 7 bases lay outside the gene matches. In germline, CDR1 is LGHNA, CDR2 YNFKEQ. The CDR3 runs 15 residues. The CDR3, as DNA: TGTGCCAGCAGCCTTAGACAGGGGGCTCCGGAAAAACTGTTTTTT. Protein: CASSLRQGAPEKLFF.

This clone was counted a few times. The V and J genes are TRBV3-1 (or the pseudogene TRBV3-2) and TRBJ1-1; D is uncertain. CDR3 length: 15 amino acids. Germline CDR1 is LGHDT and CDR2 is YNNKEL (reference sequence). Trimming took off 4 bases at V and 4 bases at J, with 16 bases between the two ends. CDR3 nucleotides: TGTGCCAGCAGCCCGGGGTGGGTCAGGAGCACTGAAGCTTTCTTT. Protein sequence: CASSPGWVRSTEAFF.

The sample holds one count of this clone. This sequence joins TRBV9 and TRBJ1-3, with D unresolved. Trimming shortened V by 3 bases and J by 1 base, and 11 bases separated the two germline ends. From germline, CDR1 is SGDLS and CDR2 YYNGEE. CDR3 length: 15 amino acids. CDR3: CASSEFPGSGNTIYF. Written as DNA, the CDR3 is TGTGCCAGCAGCGAATTCCCGGGTTCTGGAAACACCATATATTTT.